A single sample is the source of the 25 T cell receptor beta chains below, sequenced in a study of STAT5B mutations in CD4+ large granular lymphocyte leukemia (dated by TCRdb to between 2020 and 2023). The method behind the library was the immunoSEQ multiplex PCR assay. TCRdb re-hosts the immuneACCESS table, in-frame sequences only. Its copies lack some clones; in the studies checked, an unresolved V gene accounts for under half of them, and the cause for the rest is not known. This sample is represented by around 43,000 clones; 80% to 90% of them were singletons. 2.6% of the sample rests with the top ten. Sequencing was done on a sample of CD4+ T cells from blood buffy coats. Receptors were obtained from a human donor in good health.

The V call is TRBV29-1, the J call TRBJ2-7; 11 bases are a match to TRBD1. Germline-derived CDR1 and CDR2 are SQVTM and ANQGSEA. V lost 6 bases to trimming and J lost 3 bases; unmatched junction nucleotides: 4. CDR3 length equals 13 residues. The CDR3 is CSVGDRGGYEQYF. CDR3 bases: TGCAGCGTGGGGGACAGGGGGGGCTACGAGCAGTACTTC.

This clone has only a few counts. In DNA form, the CDR3 reads TGTGCCAGCAGCCCCACAGGGGCTGGGGGCGAGCAGTACTTC. It specifies CASSPTGAGGEQYF. V is TRBV7-3 and J is TRBJ2-7; TRBD1 aligns across 7 bases. The CDR3 has 14 amino acids. The ends lost 5 bases at V and 6 bases at J; junction bases unmatched: 10. Germline V gene sequence: CDR1 SGHTA, CDR2 FQGTGA.

The chain is built from TRBV19 and TRBJ2-3, with 7 nucleotides matching TRBD2. Germline-derived CDR1 and CDR2 are LNHDA and SQIVND (reference sequence). Unmatched junction bases numbered 13, after V lost 5 bases and J lost 2 bases. The CDR3 extends over 17 amino acids. The CDR3 coding sequence is TGTGCCAGTAGTGGGCGGGACCGCGCGGGGGTCACAGATACGCAGTATTTT. Its protein product is CASSGRDRAGVTDTQYF.

This chain links TRBV5-1 with TRBJ1-2; 10 nucleotides agree with TRBD1. CDR3 size: 16 residues. The germline V gene has CDR1 SGHRS and CDR2 YFSETQ. V lost 2 bases to trimming and J lost 4 bases; unmatched junction nucleotides: 8. CDR3 loop: CASSFSGTGVGYGYTF. In nucleotides, the CDR3 is TGCGCCAGCAGCTTTTCCGGGACAGGGGTAGGCTATGGCTACACCTTC.

The chain carries TRBV5-1 and TRBJ2-5; D is undetermined. CDR1 SGHRS and CDR2 YFSETQ come from the germline V gene. V lost 5 bases and J lost 1, with 9 bases in between. This CDR3 has 13 amino acids. The CDR3 coding sequence is TGCGCCAGCAGTCTCCAGCCCCAAGAGACCCAGTACTTC. This encodes CASSLQPQETQYF.

The rearrangement links TRBV7-2 to TRBJ2-5; 8 nucleotides line up with TRBD2. The V gene end was trimmed by 1 base and the J gene end by 3 bases; junction bases not matched to a gene: 1. The CDR3 consists of 14 residues. Germline loops: CDR1 SGHTA, CDR2 FQGNSA. In DNA, the CDR3 is TGTGCCAGCAGCTTAGAACTAGCGGAAGAGACCCAGTACTTC. Translated, it gives CASSLELAEETQYF.

This clone has only a few counts. V usage is TRBV6-5 and J usage is TRBJ2-4; 7 nucleotides agree with TRBD2. V dropped 8 bases and J dropped 0; count of bases not matched to a gene: 1. Germline assignment: CDR1 MNHEY and CDR2 SVGAGI. The CDR3 runs to 13 residues. In DNA form, the CDR3 reads TGTGCCAGCTGGGAGGGAGCCAAAAACATTCAGTACTTC. This gives the protein CASWEGAKNIQYF.

The chain joins TRBV30 to TRBJ1-2; 11 nucleotides line up with TRBD1. The CDR3 runs 15 residues. After removal of 5 bases from V and 8 bases from J, the junction contained 13 bases not matched to a gene. The germline V gene has CDR1 GTSNPN and CDR2 SVGIG (reference sequence). The CDR3 spells CAWGQGAGFIGGYTF. CDR3 nucleotide sequence: TGTGCCTGGGGACAGGGGGCAGGTTTTATCGGAGGCTACACCTTC.

The chain links TRBV7-2 to TRBJ1-6, with D perhaps TRBD1 (6 bases). Germline CDR1 SGHTA, CDR2 FQGNSA. Trimming shortened V by 3 bases and J by 7 bases, and 10 bases separated the two germline ends. This CDR3 has 14 residues. The CDR3 region has the DNA TGTGCCAGCAGCTTGATGGGGACAAATTCACCCCTCCACTTT. This sequence encodes CASSLMGTNSPLHF.

The chain carries TRBV12-5 and TRBJ2-1; D is perhaps TRBD1 or TRBD2 (5 bases each). The V and J ends lost 8 bases and 4 bases respectively, with 15 bases between them. Germline V gives CDR1 LGHNT, CDR2 FRNRAP. This CDR3 has 14 amino acids. The CDR3 DNA sequence: TGTGCTAGTTGGGGCCGGGAAGGGTACAATGAGCAGTTCTTC. Translated, it gives CASWGREGYNEQFF.

The chain uses TRBV29-1 and TRBJ2-2, with 9 bases aligning to TRBD2. V shed 1 base, J shed 4 bases, and the junction held 4 bases outside the gene matches. This CDR3 region has 15 residues. Germline CDR1 reads SQVTM; CDR2 reads ANQGSEA. The CDR3 loop is CSVEVQRGATGELFF. The CDR3 nucleotides read TGCAGCGTTGAAGTGCAGCGGGGGGCCACCGGGGAGCTGTTTTTT.

The V gene is TRBV4-1, the J gene TRBJ2-3, with 8 bases fitting TRBD2. The germline V gene encodes CDR1 MGHRA and CDR2 YSYEKL. CDR3 length equals 16 residues. V lost 0 bases, J lost 0 bases, and 2 bases stayed unmatched. CDR3 sequence (DNA): TGCGCCAGCAGCCAAGAACCTAGCGGGAGCACAGATACGCAGTATTTT. Translated: CASSQEPSGSTDTQYF.

The chain is built from TRBV5-1 and TRBJ2-2; 7 bases agree with TRBD2. Germline trimming cut 2 bases from V and 5 bases from J; bases unmatched to any gene: 9. Germline CDR1 and CDR2: SGHRS and YFSETQ. This CDR3 has 16 residues. The CDR3 DNA is TGCGCCAGCAGCTTTTTGGGAGGGAGCGGGACCGGGGAGCTGTTTTTT. Protein product: CASSFLGGSGTGELFF.

A single count supports this clone. This chain links TRBV5-1 with TRBJ2-7; no clear D. This CDR3 region has 13 residues. Germline CDR1 reads SGHRS; CDR2 reads YFSETQ. V dropped 10 bases and J dropped 3 bases, with 17 bases sitting between them. The CDR3 loop reads CASQRGANYEQYF. Here the CDR3 DNA reads TGCGCCTCCCAGCGAGGCGCGAACTACGAGCAGTACTTC.

The chain uses TRBV9 and TRBJ2-1; 7 bases map to TRBD2. J was trimmed by 7 bases and V by 5 bases; bases with no gene match: 12. The CDR3 has 15 amino acids. Looked up from germline, CDR1 is SGDLS and CDR2 is YYNGEE. Written as DNA, the CDR3 is TGTGCCAGCAGGGCTGGGGCGGGAGTAGGGAATGAGCAGTTCTTC. Its translation: CASRAGAGVGNEQFF.

The V call is TRBV2, the J call TRBJ1-4; TRBD1 aligns across 7 bases. Germline loops: CDR1 SNHLY, CDR2 FYNNEI. This CDR3 has 14 residues. Trimming took 5 bases from V and 5 from J; bases not matched to a gene: 5. CDR3 loop: CASSMGQKNEKLFF. CDR3 nucleotides: TGTGCCAGCAGTATGGGACAGAAAAATGAAAAACTGTTTTTT.

The chain employs TRBV19 and TRBJ1-5; 7 bases match TRBD1. The length of the CDR3 is 17 residues. From germline, CDR1 is LNHDA and CDR2 SQIVND (reference sequence). V was clipped by 9 bases and J by 0 bases; unmatched bases: 14. The CDR3 DNA is TGTGCCAGACACAAAGGGACAGAAAAGAATAGCAATCAGCCCCAGCATTTT. Protein sequence: CARHKGTEKNSNQPQHF.

This rearrangement joins TRBV21-1 to TRBJ2-7; the D segment call TRBD1 is taken from the table without a DNA check. TRBV21-1 is flagged as a pseudogene. The CDR3 totals 12 residues. CDR3 residues: CASSKKGYEQYF. The CDR3 DNA follows: TGTGCCAGCAGCAAAAAGGGGTACGAGCAGTACTTC.

V gene TRBV6-1 combines with J gene TRBJ1-5; 9 bases align to TRBD1. The CDR3 has 15 residues. V was pared by 7 bases and J by 5 bases, with 9 bases of the junction left unmatched. Germline V gives CDR1 MNHNS, CDR2 SASEGT. The CDR3 loop is CASNRVTGGYQPQHF. CDR3 bases: TGTGCCAGCAATAGAGTGACAGGGGGGTATCAGCCCCAGCATTTT.

This clone is a singleton in its sample. V usage is TRBV2 and J usage is TRBJ2-5; tentatively, D is TRBD1 (6 bases). CDR1 SNHLY and CDR2 FYNNEI come from the germline V gene. This CDR3 is built from 14 residues. Trimming stripped 6 bases from V and 5 bases from J, with 16 bases between. The CDR3 loop is CASSPLGAGETQYF. CDR3 nucleotides: TGTGCCAGCAGCCCCTTGGGGGCCGGGGAGACCCAGTACTTC. Complete variable domain (other parts from reference TRBV2 and TRBJ2-5): EPEVTQTPSHQVTQMGQEVILRCVPISNHLYFYWYRQILGQKVEFLVSFYNNEISEKSEIFDDQFSVERPDGSNFTLKIRSTKLEDSAMYFCASSPLGAGETQYFGPGTRLLVL.

There are a few counts of this clone. CDR3 DNA sequence: TGTGCCAGCAGCGTAGGAGTCCAGCGAGATCAGCCCCAGCATTTT. It specifies CASSVGVQRDQPQHF. The chain is built from TRBV9 and TRBJ1-5; no clear D. CDR1 SGDLS and CDR2 YYNGEE come from the germline V gene. The CDR3 runs 15 residues. V lost 0 bases and J 5 bases, leaving 12 bases between the germline ends. Combining the CDR3 with reference TRBV9 and TRBJ1-5 gives the whole variable domain DSGVTQTPKHLITATGQRVTLRCSPRSGDLSVYWYQQSLDQGLQFLIQYYNGEERAKGNILERFSAQQFPDLHSELNLSSLELGDSALYFCASSVGVQRDQPQHFGDGTRLSIL.

This chain uses TRBV30 with TRBJ1-2, with 8 bases identical to TRBD1. Trimming took 3 bases from V and 4 from J; bases not matched to a gene: 13. The CDR3 totals 16 residues. Germline CDR1 and CDR2: GTSNPN and SVGIG (reference sequence). Written as DNA, the CDR3 is TGTGCCTGGAGCCAACCCGGCCAGGGGGCGTCCTATGGCTACACCTTC. Protein: CAWSQPGQGASYGYTF.

The V gene is TRBV7-2, the J gene TRBJ2-5; perhaps TRBD2 as D (6 bases). The CDR3 runs to 15 residues. Trimming shortened V by 1 base and J by 2 bases, and 11 bases separated the two germline ends. Germline CDR1 is SGHTA and CDR2 is FQGNSA. The CDR3 DNA is TGTGCCAGCAGCTTAGGGGCGGGACGGCAAGAGACCCAGTACTTC. It translates to CASSLGAGRQETQYF.

This rearrangement joins TRBV4-3 to TRBJ2-1; D not certain. CDR1 and CDR2 from the germline V gene are LGHNA and YSLEER. Trimming left V 0 bases short and J 9 bases short, with 12 bases between. The CDR3 spans 14 residues. As DNA, the CDR3 is TGCGCCAGCAGCCAAGAGGGGAAGGAGCGTGAGCAGTTCTTC. Encoded protein: CASSQEGKEREQFF.

The chain is built from TRBV6-5 and TRBJ1-1; D might be TRBD1 (5 bases). The V gene's germline CDR1 is MNHEY and CDR2 SVGAGI. This CDR3 contains 15 residues. V gave up 5 bases and J gave up 1 base, with 14 bases separating them. CDR3 in DNA: TGTGCCAGCAGTAAACGACAGCGGGCGAACACTGAAGCTTTCTTT. Amino acids: CASSKRQRANTEAFF.